The entry below describes one T cell receptor beta chain. The data were taken from a study of blood T cell repertoires in COVID-19. Study details: The analysed material was cDNA or gDNA that came from T cells, B-cell-depleted T cells, or PBMCs.

TCRdb keeps only in-frame clones here, not all; method: immunoSEQ multiplex PCR. This table holds tens of thousands of clones, 81% found once. The sequenced sample was peripheral blood. The receptor was isolated from a woman in her seventies with acute or convalescent COVID-19.

The CDR3 nucleotides are TGTGCCAGCAGTGAAGCGCTTCGTACAGGCCGCTCCTACGAGCAGTACTTC. Amino acid sequence: CASSEALRTGRSYEQYF. V gene TRBV6-1 combines with J gene TRBJ2-7; maybe TRBD1 (5 bases). Germline CDR1 and CDR2: MNHNS and SASEGT. CDR3 length: 17 amino acids. Trimming pared 0 bases from V and 0 bases from J, leaving 15 bases between.